A single sample gave rise to the 29 T cell receptor beta chains below, sequenced in a study of OX40 agonist ivuxolimab in advanced cancers. Libraries were made using the immunoSEQ multiplex PCR assay. The table comes from immuneACCESS by way of TCRdb, which keeps in-frame sequences with V and J called. Part of the clones is missing from these tables; in studies checked, under half for an unresolved V gene and the rest for unknown reasons. The table for this sample lists tens of thousands of clones; around 94% of them were counted only once. The top ten constitute just over 20% of the sample. The sequencing used CD4+ or CD8+ T cells sorted from blood, collected in a trial of the OX40 agonist ivuxolimab. These receptors were collected from an adult with an advanced solid tumor such as melanoma, head and neck, liver or kidney cancer.

The chain recombines TRBV6-5 with TRBJ1-1; TRBD1 matches at 7 bases. The junction had 4 bases not matched to a gene; V was cut back by 2 bases and J by 4 bases. This CDR3 has 14 residues. The germline gives CDR1 MNHEY, CDR2 SVGAGI. The CDR3 spells CASSYRTGITEAFF. For the CDR3, the DNA is TGTGCCAGCAGTTACCGGACAGGAATCACTGAAGCTTTCTTT.

The chain has TRBV4-1 and TRBJ2-1, with 15 positions matching TRBD2. CDR3 size: 18 residues. The germline gives CDR1 MGHRA, CDR2 YSYEKL. Trimming took 3 bases from V and 9 from J; bases not matched to a gene: 12. The CDR3 reads CASSHRTSGGASVAEQFF. The CDR3 DNA sequence: TGCGCCAGCAGCCATCGGACTAGCGGGGGGGCATCTGTTGCTGAGCAGTTCTTC.

This chain uses TRBV6-5 with TRBJ1-4; D remains ambiguous. CDR3 length: 14 residues. Trimming left V 0 bases short and J 3 bases short, with 5 bases between. The V gene's germline CDR1 is MNHEY and CDR2 SVGAGI. Here the CDR3 DNA reads TGTGCCAGCAGTTACTCTTCCTCTAATGAAAAACTGTTTTTT. Its protein is CASSYSSSNEKLFF.

This chain uses TRBV9 with TRBJ1-1, with D uncertain. This CDR3 has 13 amino acids. Germline CDR1 SGDLS, CDR2 YYNGEE. The germline V and J ends were trimmed by 0 bases and 2 bases, with 5 bases remaining between them. The CDR3 is CASSVGSNTEAFF. The CDR3 DNA sequence: TGTGCCAGCAGCGTAGGGAGTAACACTGAAGCTTTCTTT.

The chain employs TRBV7-9 and TRBJ2-2; tentatively, D is TRBD1 (6 bases). The CDR3 totals 18 residues. V lost 5 bases, J lost 7 bases, and 26 bases lay in between. CDR1 and CDR2 (germline): SEHNR, FQNEAQ (reference sequence). Here the CDR3 DNA reads TGTGCCAGCAGCCACCTACAGGGCTTCAGGATAAGGAACGGGGAGCTGTTTTTT. It translates to CASSHLQGFRIRNGELFF.

This rearrangement joins TRBV4-2 to TRBJ2-2; D is tentatively TRBD1 or TRBD2 (5 bases each). This CDR3 comprises 13 residues. CDR1 is LGHNA, CDR2 YNFKEQ, per germline. V lost 1 base and J 5 bases, leaving 5 bases between the germline ends. The DNA for the CDR3 is TGTGCCAGCAGCCAAGGGGGGACCGGGGAGCTGTTTTTT. Its translation: CASSQGGTGELFF.

The CDR3 DNA reads as TGCGCCAGCAGCGAACTAGCGGGGGTTAACAATGAGCAGTTCTTC. Protein product: CASSELAGVNNEQFF. V is TRBV5-1 and J is TRBJ2-1, with 11 bases identical to TRBD2. The V and J ends lost 4 bases and 5 bases, in that order; junction bases with no gene match: 5. Germline V gene sequence: CDR1 SGHRS, CDR2 YFSETQ. The CDR3 loop spans 15 amino acids.

The chain combines TRBV4-1 with TRBJ2-7, with a tentative D call TRBD2 (5 bases). The ends were cut back, 3 bases at V and 2 bases at J, with 14 bases in the middle. The CDR3 covers 15 residues. Germline values: CDR1 MGHRA, CDR2 YSYEKL. In DNA, the CDR3 is TGCGCCAGCAGCCAGGAGGCGACCCCAGCCTACGAGCAGTACTTC. Translating it yields CASSQEATPAYEQYF.

This chain uses TRBV7-9 with TRBJ2-7; tentative D call: TRBD1 (5 bases). The germline V gene encodes CDR1 SEHNR and CDR2 FQNEAQ (reference sequence). The CDR3 sequence is 14 residues long. V was shortened by 0 bases and J by 6 bases, with 12 bases between the two germline ends. CDR3 sequence reads: CASSLARTLGEQYF. CDR3 bases: TGTGCCAGCAGCTTAGCCAGGACATTGGGCGAGCAGTACTTC. Combining the CDR3 with reference TRBV7-9 and TRBJ2-7 gives the whole variable domain DTGVSQNPRHKITKRGQNVTFRCDPISEHNRLYWYRQTLGQGPEFLTYFQNEAQLEKSRLLSDRFSAERPKGSFSTLEIQRTEQGDSAMYLCASSLARTLGEQYFGPGTRLTVT.

The chain recombines TRBV4-2 with TRBJ2-1; 9 bases are shared with TRBD1. The CDR3 covers 15 residues. The germline V gene encodes CDR1 LGHNA and CDR2 YNFKEQ. J was trimmed by 4 bases and V by 4 bases; bases with no gene match: 5. The DNA of the CDR3 is TGTGCCAGCAGCCCCGGGACAGGGTTGTACAATGAGCAGTTCTTC. It specifies CASSPGTGLYNEQFF.

J is TRBJ2-5 and V is TRBV7-8; D is undetermined. From germline, CDR1 is SGHVS and CDR2 FQNEAQ. The CDR3 loop spans 12 amino acids. Trimming took 3 bases from V and 4 from J, leaving 6 bases between them. As DNA, the CDR3 is TGTGCCAGCAGCTTCGTAATAGAGACCCAGTACTTC. Protein product: CASSFVIETQYF. The entire variable domain, with the rest obtained from reference TRBV7-8 and TRBJ2-5, is as follows: GAGVSQSPRYKVAKRGQDVALRCDPISGHVSLFWYQQALGQGPEFLTYFQNEAQLDKSGLPSDRFFAERPEGSVSTLKIQRTQQEDSAVYLCASSFVIETQYFGPGTRLLVL.

V and J are TRBV25-1 and TRBJ2-7; D possibly corresponds to TRBD2 (5 bases). The CDR3 has 13 residues. The ends were cut back, 2 bases at V and 3 bases at J, with 8 bases in the middle. Germline-derived CDR1 and CDR2 are MGHDK and SYGVNS. CDR3 in DNA: TGTGCCAGCAGTGAACCCGGGGTCTACGAGCAGTACTTC. Residues: CASSEPGVYEQYF.

The chain carries TRBV7-6 and TRBJ1-2; TRBD1 is a possible D gene (5 bases). Germline assignment: CDR1 SGHVS and CDR2 FNYEAQ. The CDR3 has 16 amino acids. V was shortened by 1 base and J by 4 bases, with 16 bases between the two germline ends. CDR3 sequence reads: CASSLEVEGPSYGYTF. In DNA form, the CDR3 reads TGTGCCAGCAGCTTAGAGGTGGAGGGGCCCTCCTATGGCTACACCTTC.

The V call is TRBV19, the J call TRBJ2-1; TRBD1 matches at 9 bases. Trimming cost V 5 bases and J 7 bases; bases outside gene matches: 3. Germline V lookup: CDR1 LNHDA, CDR2 SQIVND (reference sequence). This CDR3 is built from 13 residues. This chain's CDR3 is CASSDRGGNEQFF. CDR3 DNA: TGTGCCAGTAGTGACAGGGGGGGGAATGAGCAGTTCTTC.

V and J are TRBV10-3 and TRBJ2-5, with TRBD2 identical over 14 bases. CDR3 length equals 15 residues. V lost 6 bases, J lost 7 bases, and 7 bases stayed unmatched. Per the germline V gene, CDR1 is ENHRY and CDR2 is SYGVKD. In nucleotides, the CDR3 is TGTGCCATCAGCCCGGGACTAGCGGGAGTCGGGACCCAGTACTTC. Translated: CAISPGLAGVGTQYF.

This sequence joins TRBV29-1 and TRBJ1-1; perhaps TRBD1 as D (6 bases). Trimming pared 0 bases from V and 10 bases from J, leaving 12 bases between. The V gene's germline CDR1 is SQVTM and CDR2 ANQGSEA. This CDR3 comprises 12 residues. Here the CDR3 reads CSVEEGEGGAFF. In DNA form, the CDR3 reads TGCAGCGTTGAAGAGGGGGAGGGGGGAGCTTTCTTT.

CDR3 DNA: TGTGCCAGCAGCCCCCGAGGGGAATCGAGCAATCAGCCCCAGCATTTT. Amino acid sequence: CASSPRGESSNQPQHF. The V and J genes are TRBV25-1 and TRBJ1-5; possible D gene TRBD1, 5 bases. Germline assignment: CDR1 MGHDK and CDR2 SYGVNS. CDR3 length: 16 amino acids. The V end lost 6 bases, the J end lost 1 base, and 16 bases lay between the germline ends.

This chain uses TRBV2 with TRBJ2-1, with 7 bases matching TRBD1. The CDR3 spans 13 residues. Germline V gene lookup returns CDR1 SNHLY and CDR2 FYNNEI. The trim removed 3 bases at V and 8 bases at J, leaving 4 bases unmatched. As DNA, the CDR3 is TGTGCCAGCAGTGATCAGGGGGTGGATGAGCAGTTCTTC. Translating it yields CASSDQGVDEQFF. The variable domain in full, with the rest retrieved from reference TRBV2 and TRBJ2-1, is EPEVTQTPSHQVTQMGQEVILRCVPISNHLYFYWYRQILGQKVEFLVSFYNNEISEKSEIFDDQFSVERPDGSNFTLKIRSTKLEDSAMYFCASSDQGVDEQFFGPGTRLTVL.

This chain uses TRBV5-1 with TRBJ2-5; TRBD2 matches 11 bases. CDR3 length: 15 amino acids. Germline assignment: CDR1 SGHRS and CDR2 YFSETQ. Trimming took 3 bases from V and 4 from J; bases not matched to a gene: 5. CDR3 in amino acids: CASSSLAGGGETQYF. The CDR3 nucleotides are TGCGCCAGCAGCTCTCTAGCGGGAGGTGGAGAGACCCAGTACTTC.

The J gene is TRBJ2-2, the V gene TRBV7-6, with 7 nucleotides matching TRBD2. The J segment lost 2 bases and the V segment lost 3 bases, leaving 6 bases of the junction unmatched. Per the germline V gene, CDR1 is SGHVS and CDR2 is FNYEAQ. The CDR3 length is 16 residues. The CDR3 nucleotides read TGTGCCAGCAGCTTCCGAGCGGGGCCCAACACCGGGGAGCTGTTTTTT. It translates to CASSFRAGPNTGELFF.

The genes are TRBV10-3 and TRBJ2-2; 13 nucleotides line up with TRBD2. The CDR3 has 16 residues. Germline CDR1 is ENHRY and CDR2 is SYGVKD. After removal of 6 bases from V and 4 bases from J, the junction contained 5 bases not matched to a gene. The CDR3 loop reads CAISGLAGVFTGELFF. CDR3 in DNA: TGTGCCATCAGCGGACTAGCGGGAGTTTTCACCGGGGAGCTGTTTTTT.

The V call is TRBV4-1, the J call TRBJ2-4; D may correspond to TRBD1 or TRBD2 (5 bases each). The germline V gene encodes CDR1 MGHRA and CDR2 YSYEKL. CDR3 length equals 14 residues. V was clipped by 3 bases and J by 1 base, with 7 bases between them. This CDR3 is CASSQGVAKNIQYF. The CDR3 DNA reads TGCGCCAGCAGCCAGGGGGTGGCCAAAAACATTCAGTACTTC.

The rearrangement links TRBV21-1 to TRBJ2-3; TRBD2 was called by the table and not checked on the DNA. TRBV21-1 is classified as a pseudogene. There are 14 residues in the CDR3. This CDR3 reads CASITDSGIDTQYF. In nucleotides, the CDR3 is TGTGCCAGCATAACGGACAGCGGGATAGATACGCAGTATTTT.

This chain joins TRBV7-9 and TRBJ1-5, with D unresolved. Germline values: CDR1 SEHNR, CDR2 FQNEAQ (reference sequence). The germline V and J ends were trimmed by 0 bases and 1 base, with 13 bases remaining between them. The CDR3 consists of 17 residues. This chain's CDR3 is CASSLARSDQSNQPQHF. In nucleotides, the CDR3 is TGTGCCAGCAGCTTAGCGCGATCCGATCAAAGCAATCAGCCCCAGCATTTT.

The chain uses TRBV4-3 and TRBJ1-1; the D is unclear. This CDR3 contains 13 residues. V dropped 0 bases and J dropped 4 bases, with 6 bases sitting between them. Germline values: CDR1 LGHNA, CDR2 YSLEER. CDR3 amino acids: CASSQEVTTEAFF. As DNA, the CDR3 is TGCGCCAGCAGCCAAGAGGTCACCACTGAAGCTTTCTTT.

This clone has a single count. The V call is TRBV6-5, the J call TRBJ1-4; D uncertain. This CDR3 region has 14 residues. V was cut by 3 bases and J by 1 base, with 6 bases left in between. Germline CDR1 reads MNHEY; CDR2 reads SVGAGI. The CDR3 nucleotides read TGTGCCAGCAGTTATAAAGGAACTAATGAAAAACTGTTTTTT. Residues: CASSYKGTNEKLFF.

The CDR3 DNA is TGTGCCAGCAGCGTTGGGTTCGTCGGGTATGGCTACACCTTC. Amino acids: CASSVGFVGYGYTF. This rearrangement joins TRBV9 to TRBJ1-2; no reliable D call. V lost 2 bases, J lost 5 bases, and 13 bases lay in between. Germline loops: CDR1 SGDLS, CDR2 YYNGEE. There are 14 residues in the CDR3.

V is TRBV27 and J is TRBJ2-7; weak D call: TRBD2 (6 bases). The germline V gene encodes CDR1 MNHEY and CDR2 SMNVEV (reference sequence). Trimming shortened V by 4 bases and J by 2 bases, and 9 bases separated the two germline ends. The CDR3 consists of 13 residues. The CDR3 loop is CASSSGVPYEQYF. The CDR3, as DNA: TGTGCCAGCAGTTCGGGGGTCCCCTACGAGCAGTACTTC.

V is TRBV7-6 and J is TRBJ1-2, with D possibly matching TRBD1 (6 bases). This CDR3 region has 16 residues. Germline V CDR1 and CDR2: SGHVS, FNYEAQ. V dropped 0 bases and J dropped 7 bases, with 18 bases sitting between them. DNA for the CDR3: TGTGCCAGCAGCTTAGCAGCGGGGGCTCCGGGGAGTGGCTACACCTTC. Translated, it gives CASSLAAGAPGSGYTF.